Each of the 8 T cell receptor beta chains below was sequenced from the same sample in a study of CD8 T cells in Susac syndrome (dated by TCRdb to the late 2010s). Libraries were made using the immunoSEQ multiplex PCR assay. RNA was extracted using the RNeasy kit, and roughly 0.5 to 1 ug of the RNA was reverse transcribed with random hexamers. The public sequencing data were trimmed at Q25 with fastp and processed into clonotypes with MiXCR by TCRdb, which kept only in-frame beta chains. Every entry covers one CDR3 protein and lists the most common genes and DNA from its rows. The sample table lists about 140,000 distinct CDR3 sequences, 85% to 95% of them with a count of one. The ten largest clones capture over 0.1% of the sample. Sequencing was done on a sample of CD4+ T cells from PBMCs. These receptors all come from a human donor with multiple sclerosis.

The rearrangement links TRBV7-9 to TRBJ2-1; TRBD1 agrees at 9 bases. The CDR3 is 12 residues long. Germline V gives CDR1 SEHNR, CDR2 FQNEAQ (reference sequence). V gave up 10 bases and J gave up 9 bases; unmatched junction bases: 7. The CDR3 region has the DNA TGTGCCACCACACAGGGGGCGGTTGAGCAGTTCTTC. Amino acid sequence: CATTQGAVEQFF.

The rearrangement joins TRBV7-9 to TRBJ2-7, with D maybe TRBD1 (6 bases). Germline V gene lookup returns CDR1 SEHNR and CDR2 FQNEAQ (reference sequence). The V and J ends lost 4 bases and 0 bases respectively, with 10 bases between them. The CDR3 extends over 14 amino acids. The CDR3 loop reads CASSYDRSSYEQYF. In nucleotides, the CDR3 is TGTGCCAGCAGCTACGACAGGAGCTCCTACGAGCAGTACTTC.

In DNA, the CDR3 is TGTGCCAGCAGCTTAGCCCAACGCGGACAGAGGTATGGCTACACCTTC. Translation: CASSLAQRGQRYGYTF. This chain joins TRBV7-9 and TRBJ1-2, with D possibly matching TRBD1 (6 bases). The CDR3 contains 16 residues. The germline gives CDR1 SEHNR, CDR2 FQNEAQ (reference sequence). Between the trimmed V and J ends, which lost 0 bases and 5 bases, there was a span of 16 bases.

The chain recombines TRBV29-1 with TRBJ2-5; D perhaps matches TRBD1 (5 bases). Germline-derived CDR1 and CDR2 are SQVTM and ANQGSEA. V was shortened by 7 bases and J by 5 bases, with 20 bases between the two germline ends. This CDR3 comprises 14 residues. The CDR3 region is CSAAWAGSGETQYF. CDR3 bases: TGCAGCGCCGCCTGGGCAGGGTCCGGGGAGACCCAGTACTTC. The full variable domain, in which reference TRBV29-1 and TRBJ2-5 provide the parts outside the CDR3, is SAVISQKPSRDICQRGTSLTIQCQVDSQVTMMFWYRQQPGQSLTLIATANQGSEATYESGFVIDKFPISRPNLTFSTLTVSNMSPEDSSIYLCSAAWAGSGETQYFGPGTRLLVL.

This clonotype showed up just once. This sequence joins TRBV7-3 and TRBJ2-3; D remains unclear. This CDR3 region has 15 residues. CDR1 is SGHTA and CDR2 is FQGTGA in the germline V gene. The V end was cut by 3 bases, the J end by 0 bases, with 10 bases between. This chain's CDR3 is CASSLSEYSTDTQYF. The CDR3 nucleotides are TGTGCCAGCAGCTTGTCAGAGTACAGCACAGATACGCAGTATTTT.

The chain couples TRBV27 to TRBJ2-5; the match to TRBD1 covers 8 bases. The trim removed 4 bases at V and 2 bases at J, leaving 0 bases unmatched. Per germline, CDR1 MNHEY and CDR2 SMNVEV (reference sequence). The CDR3 length is 13 residues. Written as DNA, the CDR3 is TGTGCCAGCAGTTGGGACAGGCAAGAGACCCAGTACTTC. Residues: CASSWDRQETQYF.

J is TRBJ1-2 and V is TRBV15, with TRBD1 identical over 8 bases. CDR3 length: 15 residues. From germline, CDR1 is LNHNV and CDR2 YYDKDF (reference sequence). V shed 0 bases, J shed 6 bases, and the junction held 6 bases outside the gene matches. CDR3 nucleotide sequence: TGTGCCACCAGCAGAGACAGGGGGCGCGTCCATGGCTACACCTTC. This codes for CATSRDRGRVHGYTF. Filled out from reference TRBV15 and TRBJ1-2, the complete variable domain reads DAMVIQNPRYQVTQFGKPVTLSCSQTLNHNVMYWYQQKSSQAPKLLFHYYDKDFNNEADTPDNFQSRRPNTSFCFLDIRSPGLGDTAMYLCATSRDRGRVHGYTFGSGTRLTVV.

CDR3 region: CATSDASSTSGSFINEQFF. DNA of the CDR3: TGTGCCACCAGTGATGCCTCCTCGACTAGCGGAAGCTTCATCAATGAGCAGTTCTTC. The genes are TRBV24-1 and TRBJ2-1; 9 nucleotides match TRBD2. CDR1 and CDR2 from the germline V gene are KGHDR and SFDVKD. The CDR3 consists of 19 residues. The ends lost 3 bases at V and 6 bases at J; junction bases unmatched: 17.